Sequencing of this T cell receptor (beta chain) was carried out in a study of vaccination and CD4 T cells after COVID-19. On the study more broadly: The post-vaccine samples came a median 72 days after dose two (range 14 to 241). Study-wide results and limits: For SARS-CoV-2-reactive clonotypes, the median went from approximately 21 to 38, a nonsignificant increase.

This CDR3 spans 14 amino acids. The V end was cut by 1 base, the J end by 0 bases, with 7 bases between. Germline V CDR1 and CDR2: GTSNPN, SVGIG (reference sequence). The treatment was: approximately 10-day PBMC culture with coronavirus spike peptide pools or control peptides (ViraFEST assay). At the Johns Hopkins FTIC core, DNA taken from cultured CD4+ T cells was sequenced by way of the Oncomine TCR Beta short-read assay. Each CDR3 protein gets one entry after TCRdb re-called the PCR reads with MiXCR. The repertoire holds about 13,000 distinct CDR3 sequences, with about 43% as singletons. A word on this clonotype: Its antigen is unidentified.

Sample: CD4+ T cells from blood, cultured in vitro. The chain is built from TRBV30 and TRBJ1-5; D is unresolved. This receptor was identified in a human donor who had recovered from COVID-19. CDR3 loop: CAWSGAPSNQPQHF. CDR3 nucleotide sequence: TGTGCCTGGAGTGGTGCCCCTAGCAATCAGCCCCAGCATTTT.